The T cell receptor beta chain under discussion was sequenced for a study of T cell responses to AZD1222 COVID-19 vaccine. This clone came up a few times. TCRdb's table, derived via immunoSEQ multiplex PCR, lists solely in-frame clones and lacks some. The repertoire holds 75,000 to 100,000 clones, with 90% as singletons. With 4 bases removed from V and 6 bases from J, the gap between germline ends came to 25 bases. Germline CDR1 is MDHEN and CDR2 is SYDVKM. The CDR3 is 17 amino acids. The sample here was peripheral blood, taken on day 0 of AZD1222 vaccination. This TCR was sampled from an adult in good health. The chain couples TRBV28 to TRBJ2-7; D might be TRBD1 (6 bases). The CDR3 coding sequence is TGTGCCAGCAGTTCTAGAACCCGCGGCAGGGGCGGCCGCGAGCAGTACTTC. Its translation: CASSSRTRGRGGREQYF.